The rows below give T cell receptor beta chains drawn from one sample of a study of cytotoxic CD8 clonotypes in ibrutinib-treated CLL. Using immunoSEQ multiplex PCR, the repertoire was profiled, and TCRdb retains in-frame clones only, with some absent. The data hold over 250,000 clones, with about 72% observed a single time. The specimen was PBMCs, collected at disease progression, from a patient treated with ibrutinib. These receptors came from a human donor with chronic lymphocytic leukemia. The CDR3 runs from the conserved cysteine through the conserved F or W. The D gene is left open where the match is weak. Clone size appears in some rows only: once, few, many, or a class for an expanded clone.

cdr3_aa cdr3_nt clone_size j_call d_call v_call
CASSGLAVWGTQYF TGTGCCAGCAGCGGACTAGCGGTATGGGGTACGCAGTATTTT - TRBJ2-3 TRBD2 TRBV4-2
CASSPRAGEYEQYF TGTGCCAGCTCACCAAGGGCAGGGGAGTACGAGCAGTACTTC few TRBJ2-7 - TRBV18
CASSPGHPGGTYEQYF TGCGCCAGCAGCCCGGGGCACCCGGGAGGGACCTACGAGCAGTACTTC - TRBJ2-7 TRBD2 TRBV5-1
CASSASGNTEAFF TGCGCCAGCAGCGCGTCGGGGAACACTGAAGCTTTCTTT - TRBJ1-1 - TRBV4-3
CASSFQASDTQYF TGCGCCAGCAGCTTCCAGGCGTCGGATACGCAGTATTTT - TRBJ2-3 - TRBV5-1
CASSLGGRGSSYEQYF TGTGCCAGCAGCTTAGGCGGGAGGGGCAGCTCCTACGAGCAGTACTTC - TRBJ2-7 TRBD2 TRBV13
CASSPDRKSTDTQYF TGTGCCAGCAGTCCCGACAGGAAGAGCACAGATACGCAGTATTTT - TRBJ2-3 - TRBV7-9
CASSYGTGSSGNTIYF TGTGCCAGCAGTTATGGGACAGGGAGCTCTGGAAACACCATATATTTT - TRBJ1-3 TRBD1 TRBV6-6
CASSLGQTTEAFF TGCGCCAGCAGTCTCGGACAGACCACTGAAGCTTTCTTT - TRBJ1-1 - TRBV4-3
CASSAGRDRTSGLPYEQYF TGTGCCAGCAGCGCAGGCAGGGATAGGACTAGCGGACTCCCCTACGAGCAGTACTTC - TRBJ2-7 TRBD2 TRBV9
CATSTRLADTDTQYF TGTGCCACCAGCACGAGACTAGCGGACACAGATACGCAGTATTTT - TRBJ2-3 TRBD2 TRBV15
CASSLTRVRTEAFF TGTGCCAGCAGCTTAACAAGGGTACGGACTGAAGCTTTCTTT - TRBJ1-1 - TRBV7-3
CASSPGGMRNQPQHF TGTGCCAGCAGCCCCGGGGGTATGCGCAATCAGCCCCAGCATTTT - TRBJ1-5 - TRBV7-2
CASSWGSTNTEAFF TGTGCCAGCAGCTGGGGGTCCACGAACACTGAAGCTTTCTTT - TRBJ1-1 - TRBV5-6
CASSVGFSVRYNEQFF TGTGCCAGCAGCGTAGGGTTCTCCGTTCGCTACAATGAGCAGTTCTTC - TRBJ2-1 - TRBV9
CASSRLNYEQYF TGTGCCAGCAGTCGGCTTAATTACGAGCAGTACTTC - TRBJ2-7 - TRBV25-1
CASSGRGGAGELFF TGTGCCAGCAGTGGCAGGGGCGGAGCCGGGGAGCTGTTTTTT - TRBJ2-2 - TRBV27
CASSVLAGGFPGANVLTF TGTGCCAGCAGCGTACTAGCGGGGGGTTTCCCTGGGGCCAACGTCCTGACTTTC - TRBJ2-6 TRBD2 TRBV7-2
CASSLLEYGPPYEQYF TGCGCCAGCAGCTTGTTGGAGTACGGGCCCCCCTACGAGCAGTACTTC - TRBJ2-7 - TRBV5-1
CASSLTPGNEQYF TGTGCCAGCAGCTTAACTCCTGGGAACGAGCAGTACTTC - TRBJ2-7 - TRBV7-3
CASSESGVEQYF TGCGCCAGCAGTGAGTCAGGGGTCGAGCAGTACTTC - TRBJ2-7 - TRBV10-2
CASSLVGIGNTIYF TGCGCCAGCAGCTTGGTCGGAATTGGAAACACCATATATTTT - TRBJ1-3 - TRBV5-1
CASSPVSGVNTGELFF TGTGCCAGCAGCCCCGTATCGGGGGTTAACACCGGGGAGCTGTTTTTT - TRBJ2-2 - TRBV7-8
CSVGQGEVGYTF TGCAGCGTTGGACAGGGGGAGGTTGGCTACACCTTC - TRBJ1-2 TRBD1 TRBV29-1
CASRTGQGKETQYF TGTGCCAGCAGGACGGGACAGGGAAAAGAGACCCAGTACTTC - TRBJ2-5 TRBD1 TRBV6-1
CASRPGLVPYEQYF TGCGCCAGCAGGCCCGGACTAGTTCCCTACGAGCAGTACTTC - TRBJ2-7 TRBD2 TRBV5-1
CASSSTGPPTDTQYF TGCGCCAGCAGCTCGACAGGGCCACCCACAGATACGCAGTATTTT - TRBJ2-3 TRBD1 TRBV5-1
CASKWGGNYEQYF TGTGCCAGCAAATGGGGGGGGAATTACGAGCAGTACTTC few TRBJ2-7 TRBD2 TRBV6-1
CASSLIGQAMDEQYF TGTGCCAGCAGCTTAATTGGGCAGGCCATGGACGAGCAGTACTTC - TRBJ2-7 - TRBV13
CASSVMTGVSGNTIYF TGTGCCAGCAGTGTGATGACAGGGGTCTCGGGAAACACCATATATTTT - TRBJ1-3 TRBD1 TRBV2
CAISEKDRGSNYGYTF TGTGCCATCAGTGAGAAGGACAGGGGATCTAACTATGGCTACACCTTC - TRBJ1-2 TRBD1 TRBV10-3
CASSSGLGQYF TGCGCCAGCAGCTCGGGACTGGGGCAGTACTTC - TRBJ2-7 - TRBV5-1
CASSPGQGPYNEQFF TGCGCCAGCAGCCCCGGACAGGGGCCTTACAATGAGCAGTTCTTC - TRBJ2-1 TRBD1 TRBV4-1
CASSLGTSGRNEQFF TGTGCCAGCAGCTTAGGCACTAGCGGGAGAAATGAGCAGTTCTTC - TRBJ2-1 TRBD2 TRBV11-1
CASSLGTGGTEAFF TGTGCCAGCAGTTTGGGGACAGGGGGAACTGAAGCTTTCTTT few TRBJ1-1 TRBD1 TRBV28
CASGWQSGELFF TGTGCCAGCGGATGGCAGTCCGGGGAGCTGTTTTTT few TRBJ2-2 - TRBV14
CASSLAGDNEQFF TGTGCCAGCAGCCTAGCGGGAGACAATGAGCAGTTCTTC - TRBJ2-1 TRBD2 TRBV13
CASVRGMNTGELFF TGTGCCAGCGTTAGAGGGATGAACACCGGGGAGCTGTTTTTT - TRBJ2-2 - TRBV6-5
CATSTRRGSTDTQYF TGTGCCACCAGCACCCGCCGGGGGAGCACAGATACGCAGTATTTT - TRBJ2-3 - TRBV15
CASSLEERGGRETQYF TGTGCCAGCAGCTTAGAAGAGCGGGGGGGCCGAGAGACCCAGTACTTC - TRBJ2-5 TRBD2 TRBV11-2
CASSLNYEKLFF TGTGCCAGCAGTTTAAATTATGAAAAACTGTTTTTT - TRBJ1-4 - TRBV28
CASSPLGGIAYEQYF TGTGCCAGCTCACCACTCGGCGGGATTGCCTACGAGCAGTACTTC - TRBJ2-7 - TRBV18
CASSSRRNQETQYF TGTGCCAGCAGCTCCCGACGGAATCAAGAGACCCAGTACTTC - TRBJ2-5 - TRBV7-2
CASSLGTRDNEQFF TGTGCCAGCAGCTTAGGCACTAGAGATAATGAGCAGTTCTTC - TRBJ2-1 - TRBV11-1
CASSRSPLAGDYEQYF TGTGCCAGCAGCCGAAGCCCCTTAGCGGGAGACTACGAGCAGTACTTC few TRBJ2-7 TRBD2 TRBV7-6
CASSLDWAAREQYF TGTGCCAGCAGCTTAGATTGGGCGGCTAGGGAGCAGTACTTC - TRBJ2-7 - TRBV11-2
CASLGQRDYEQYF TGTGCCAGCCTGGGACAGAGAGATTACGAGCAGTACTTC - TRBJ2-7 TRBD1 TRBV7-9
CASSPGLAGMGEFF TGTGCCAGCAGCCCGGGACTAGCCGGTATGGGGGAGTTCTTC - TRBJ2-1 TRBD2 TRBV28
CASSYTRTAPEAFF TGTGCCAGCAGTTACACCCGGACAGCCCCTGAAGCTTTCTTT - TRBJ1-1 - TRBV6-5
CASSLGAGDTEAFF TGTGCCAGCAGTTTAGGGGCGGGTGACACTGAAGCTTTCTTT few TRBJ1-1 - TRBV25-1
CSVGTSGGRYEQYF TGCAGCGTCGGGACTAGCGGGGGGCGATACGAGCAGTACTTC - TRBJ2-7 TRBD2 TRBV29-1
CASSQKLLTNYGYTF TGTGCCAGCAGTCAGAAACTCCTTACTAACTATGGCTACACCTTC - TRBJ1-2 - TRBV6-5
CASSPLGTEQFF TGCGCCAGCAGCCCCCTCGGGACTGAGCAGTTCTTC - TRBJ2-1 - TRBV5-1
CASSLAGQGYGYTF TGTGCCAGCAGCTTAGCGGGACAGGGTTATGGCTACACCTTC few TRBJ1-2 TRBD1 TRBV7-9
CASSFRTGTEQYF TGTGCCAGCAGTTTCCGGACAGGGACCGAGCAGTACTTC few TRBJ2-7 TRBD1 TRBV27